This TCR beta chain was captured in a study of CD8 T cells in Susac syndrome. Random-hexamer reverse transcription was applied to about 0.45 to 1 ug RNA. From the immunoSEQ multiplex PCR reads, TCRdb called clonotypes with MiXCR, one entry per CDR3 protein. Among 150,000 to 200,000 distinct CDR3 sequences, approximately 96% were seen once, and the ten largest hold more than 0.12%. CDR1 is SGDLS and CDR2 is YYNGEE in the germline V gene. The V end was cut by 0 bases, the J end by 1 base, with 14 bases between. CDR3 length equals 16 residues. From blood CD8+ and CD4+ T cells, the TCR beta chain was sequenced.

J is TRBJ2-7 and V is TRBV9; the D gene is possibly TRBD1 (6 bases). The sequence derives from a human donor in good health. The sample consisted of CD4+ T cells from PBMCs. The CDR3 region has the DNA TGTGCCAGCAGCGTAGCAGCAGGGGTGGGTTCCTACGAGCAGTACTTC. Amino acid sequence: CASSVAAGVGSYEQYF. The whole variable domain, remainder taken from reference TRBV9 and TRBJ2-7, is DSGVTQTPKHLITATGQRVTLRCSPRSGDLSVYWYQQSLDQGLQFLIQYYNGEERAKGNILERFSAQQFPDLHSELNLSSLELGDSALYFCASSVAAGVGSYEQYFGPGTRLTVT.